Shown below are 32 T cell receptor beta chains from a single sample sequenced in a study of control samples from healthy donors and cancer patients (dated by TCRdb to 2020 to 2021). The receptor library was made with the immunoSEQ multiplex PCR assay. TCRdb stores this immuneACCESS table with in-frame sequences only. Part of the clones is absent; in the studies checked, under half of the shortfall reflects unresolved V genes, and no reason is known for the rest. In all, the sample holds more than 120,000 clones, and about 91% of those were seen once. The ten largest clones add up to approximately 3% of the sample. Sequenced: blood. The receptor source for this set is a man between 25 and 39 years old in good health.

Only one count was recorded for this clone. The rearrangement uses TRBV5-5 and TRBJ1-3; D is uncertain. CDR3 length equals 12 residues. Trimming cost V 0 bases and J 4 bases, with 2 bases left between them. Germline values: CDR1 SGHKS, CDR2 YYEKEE (reference sequence). CDR3 DNA: TGTGCCAGCAGCTTGGGGGGAAACACCATATATTTT. This codes for CASSLGGNTIYF.

The gene calls are TRBV11-2 and TRBJ2-3; TRBD2 aligns across 7 bases. This CDR3 region has 16 residues. V dropped 5 bases and J dropped 0; count of bases not matched to a gene: 8. Germline V gene lookup returns CDR1 SGHAT and CDR2 FQNNGV. This CDR3 reads CASSDGVSGSTDTQYF. Written as DNA, the CDR3 is TGTGCCAGCAGCGACGGGGTTAGCGGGAGCACAGATACGCAGTATTTT.

The J gene is TRBJ2-1, the V gene TRBV7-9, with D perhaps assigned TRBD1 or TRBD2 (5 bases each). This CDR3 region has 15 residues. CDR1 is SEHNR, CDR2 FQNEAQ, per germline (reference sequence). V gave up 0 bases and J gave up 6 bases, with 12 bases separating them. CDR3 sequence: CASSLARGTSNEQFF. CDR3 nucleotides: TGTGCCAGCAGCTTAGCGAGAGGGACCTCCAATGAGCAGTTCTTC.

The V and J genes are TRBV7-6 and TRBJ1-6, with TRBD1 matching 9 bases. Trimming at V came to 2 bases and at J to 6 bases, leaving 2 bases not matched to a gene. The CDR3 has 15 amino acids. CDR1 is SGHVS and CDR2 is FNYEAQ in the germline V gene. The CDR3 protein is CASSLRDRVNSPLHF. DNA for the CDR3: TGTGCCAGCAGCTTAAGGGACAGGGTTAATTCACCCCTCCACTTT.

The chain has TRBV27 and TRBJ2-3, with 10 nucleotides matching TRBD1. Trimming cost V 7 bases and J 2 bases; bases outside gene matches: 12. The CDR3 runs 17 residues. Looked up from germline, CDR1 is MNHEY and CDR2 is SMNVEV (reference sequence). The CDR3 sequence: CASIPRGGTGDTDTQYF. CDR3 DNA: TGTGCCAGCATCCCAAGGGGGGGGACAGGGGACACAGATACGCAGTATTTT.

The rearrangement uses TRBV5-6 and TRBJ1-2; D gene uncertain. The CDR3 totals 14 residues. V was clipped by 2 bases and J by 6 bases, with 14 bases between them. Per germline, CDR1 SGHDT and CDR2 YYEEEE. The CDR3 coding sequence is TGTGCCAGCAGCTTTTCCAGACCGTCGCATGGCTACACCTTC. This translates into CASSFSRPSHGYTF.

In the case of this clone: Mismatch with germline at one junction end may stem from a read error. The rearrangement joins TRBV12-3 or TRBV12-4 to TRBJ1-2; 8 bases agree with TRBD1. This CDR3 has 10 amino acids. The DNA of the CDR3 is TGCGCCAGGGGGCGCGATGGCTACACCTTC. Its translation: CARGRDGYTF.

The J gene is TRBJ1-2, the V gene TRBV5-6; 7 bases are shared with TRBD1. The CDR3 runs to 13 residues. Germline lookup yields CDR1 SGHDT and CDR2 YYEEEE. J was trimmed by 7 bases and V by 0 bases; bases with no gene match: 3. CDR3 DNA: TGTGCCAGCAGCTTGGGACAGGGACGTGGCTACACCTTC. This encodes CASSLGQGRGYTF.

The V gene is TRBV5-6, the J gene TRBJ1-6, with no clear D. Germline V gene sequence: CDR1 SGHDT, CDR2 YYEEEE. V lost 1 base and J 0 bases, leaving 5 bases between the germline ends. This CDR3 has 15 amino acids. The CDR3 reads CASSLSPSYNSPLHF. The CDR3 nucleotides are TGTGCCAGCAGCTTGTCTCCCTCCTATAATTCACCCCTCCACTTT.

The V and J genes are TRBV15 and TRBJ1-2, with 7 nucleotides matching TRBD1. The germline gives CDR1 LNHNV, CDR2 YYDKDF (reference sequence). The V gene end was trimmed by 1 base and the J gene end by 6 bases; junction bases not matched to a gene: 17. CDR3 length: 18 residues. Written as DNA, the CDR3 is TGTGCCACCAGCAGAGGAAGAGCGGGAAAAACGGGACAGAATGGCTACACCTTC. Translating it yields CATSRGRAGKTGQNGYTF.

The V gene is TRBV10-3, the J gene TRBJ1-1, with a weak D call TRBD1 (6 bases). The V end lost 4 bases, the J end lost 1 base, and 13 bases lay between the germline ends. CDR3 length: 15 residues. CDR1 and CDR2 (germline): ENHRY, SYGVKD. CDR3 region: CAISGGDNPNTEAFF. In nucleotides, the CDR3 is TGTGCCATCAGTGGGGGGGACAACCCGAACACTGAAGCTTTCTTT.

This clone has just a few counts. The J gene is TRBJ2-7, the V gene TRBV5-4; 9 nucleotides line up with TRBD1. Trimming removed 3 bases from V and 7 bases from J; junction bases left unmatched: 8. CDR1 SGHNT and CDR2 YYREEE come from the germline V gene (reference sequence). This CDR3 has 14 residues. CDR3 sequence (DNA): TGTGCCAGCAGCTGGGGACAGGGAGTCGGTGAGCAGTACTTC. Protein: CASSWGQGVGEQYF.

This rearrangement joins TRBV6-2 or TRBV6-3 to TRBJ2-1; 7 nucleotides match TRBD2. CDR3 length: 15 residues. From germline, CDR1 is MNHEY and CDR2 SVGEGT. V dropped 0 bases and J dropped 3; count of bases not matched to a gene: 2. Here the CDR3 DNA reads TGTGCCAGCAGTTACTCGGGGGGGATCTACAATGAGCAGTTCTTC. Translated: CASSYSGGIYNEQFF.

V and J are TRBV29-1 and TRBJ2-7; D perhaps matches TRBD1 (6 bases). Deletions cut 1 base from V and 5 bases from J, with 15 bases between. Germline V lookup: CDR1 SQVTM, CDR2 ANQGSEA. The length of the CDR3 is 14 residues. The CDR3, as DNA: TGCAGCGTTGAAGGGACGGACAGTACCGACGAGCAGTACTTC. This gives the protein CSVEGTDSTDEQYF.

The chain uses TRBV11-2 and TRBJ1-4; 9 nucleotides align to TRBD1. Germline assignment: CDR1 SGHAT and CDR2 FQNNGV. The V gene end was trimmed by 4 bases and the J gene end by 6 bases; junction bases not matched to a gene: 3. The CDR3 runs to 14 residues. The CDR3 reads CASSSGQGHEKLFF. DNA of the CDR3: TGTGCCAGCAGCTCGGGACAGGGCCATGAAAAACTGTTTTTT.

The chain combines TRBV7-9 with TRBJ1-1; 9 nucleotides line up with TRBD1. The CDR3 totals 18 residues. Trimming removed 4 bases from V and 7 bases from J; junction bases left unmatched: 19. Looked up from germline, CDR1 is SEHNR and CDR2 is FQNEAQ (reference sequence). CDR3 DNA: TGTGCCAGCAGCTCCTTTGGCCAGACAGGGGGTAATTACGGTGAAGCTTTCTTT. It is translated as CASSSFGQTGGNYGEAFF.

The gene calls are TRBV14 and TRBJ1-3, with 7 bases identical to TRBD1. Trimming took 2 bases from V and 2 from J; bases not matched to a gene: 0. The CDR3 has 14 residues. In germline, CDR1 is SGHDN, CDR2 FVKESK. Here the CDR3 reads CASSQQGAGNTIYF. In nucleotides, the CDR3 is TGTGCCAGCAGCCAACAGGGGGCTGGAAACACCATATATTTT.

The CDR3 spells CASSPDSNYGYTF. The CDR3, as DNA: TGCGCCAGCAGTCCGGACTCTAACTATGGCTACACCTTC. The chain couples TRBV23-1 to TRBJ1-2; no definite D call. TRBV23-1 is filed as an ORF, its function uncertain. CDR3 length: 13 residues. V was cut by 4 bases and J by 0 bases, with 6 bases left in between.

There are a few counts of this clone. The chain links TRBV18 to TRBJ1-1; D is uncertain. Germline V lookup: CDR1 KGHSH, CDR2 LQKENI. The CDR3 covers 12 residues. V shed 1 base and J shed 1 base, with 1 base lying between them. CDR3 sequence (DNA): TGTGCCAGCTCACCACAGAACACTGAAGCTTTCTTT. This encodes CASSPQNTEAFF.

V is TRBV6-5 and J is TRBJ2-1, with 7 bases matching TRBD1. CDR1 MNHEY and CDR2 SVGAGI come from the germline V gene. Trimming cost V 5 bases and J 5 bases; bases outside gene matches: 9. The CDR3 loop spans 15 amino acids. The CDR3 DNA follows: TGTGCCAGCAGTCTGTTAGGGGGCGCGCACAATGAGCAGTTCTTC. This translates into CASSLLGGAHNEQFF.

The DNA of the CDR3 is TGTGCCAGCAGTTACTCCGACTGGGGAACTGAAGCTTTCTTT. Its protein product is CASSYSDWGTEAFF. The chain couples TRBV6-6 to TRBJ1-1; D not certain. Per the germline V gene, CDR1 is MNHNY and CDR2 is SVGAGI (reference sequence). The CDR3 is 14 residues long. The ends were cut back, 0 bases at V and 5 bases at J, with 10 bases in the middle.

The V and J genes are TRBV24-1 and TRBJ2-7, with a possible D match to TRBD2 (5 bases). CDR1 is KGHDR, CDR2 SFDVKD, per germline. The CDR3 consists of 13 residues. V shed 6 bases and J shed 2 bases, with 10 bases lying between them. CDR3 loop: CATSLTGTYEQYF. For the CDR3, the DNA is TGTGCCACCAGTCTTACGGGAACCTACGAGCAGTACTTC.

The genes are TRBV6-5 and TRBJ2-1, with 10 bases matching TRBD1. Germline assignment: CDR1 MNHEY and CDR2 SVGAGI. The CDR3 runs 16 residues. V lost 2 bases and J lost 3; bases outside the gene matches: 4. The CDR3 loop is CASSYGTGELYNEQFF. As DNA, the CDR3 is TGTGCCAGCAGTTACGGGACAGGGGAACTCTACAATGAGCAGTTCTTC.

CDR3 bases: TGTGCCAGCAGTTTATCCAGACAGAGCAATCAGCCCCAGCATTTT. This encodes CASSLSRQSNQPQHF. V and J are TRBV27 and TRBJ1-5; weak D call: TRBD1 (5 bases). The V and J ends lost 0 bases and 1 base respectively, with 7 bases between them. Germline CDR1 and CDR2: MNHEY and SMNVEV (reference sequence). This CDR3 is 15 amino acids long.

The chain joins TRBV24-1 to TRBJ2-1; no reliable D call. V lost 2 bases, J lost 4 bases, and 14 bases lay in between. Germline V CDR1 and CDR2: KGHDR, SFDVKD. This CDR3 contains 16 residues. In DNA form, the CDR3 reads TGTGCCACCAGTGATTCCGGGCCCTCCTTTTACAATGAGCAGTTCTTC. Amino acid sequence: CATSDSGPSFYNEQFF.

The gene calls are TRBV5-1 and TRBJ2-7; TRBD2 matches 15 bases. Losses at the gene ends were 3 bases for V and 6 bases for J; bases not matched to a gene: 1. The germline V gene encodes CDR1 SGHRS and CDR2 YFSETQ. CDR3 size: 14 residues. The CDR3 loop is CASSWTSGGAEQYF. The CDR3 region has the DNA TGCGCCAGCAGCTGGACTAGCGGGGGGGCCGAGCAGTACTTC.

The V gene is TRBV5-5, the J gene TRBJ2-4; no clear D. This CDR3 comprises 14 residues. Trimming shortened V by 0 bases and J by 9 bases, and 13 bases separated the two germline ends. The V gene's germline CDR1 is SGHKS and CDR2 YYEKEE (reference sequence). Here the CDR3 DNA reads TGTGCCAGCAGCTTGGAAGGGAACGCCCCCATTCAGTACTTC. This encodes CASSLEGNAPIQYF.

The chain couples TRBV6-5 to TRBJ1-1; no firm D call. The CDR3 is 13 amino acids. V lost 4 bases, J lost 0 bases, and 6 bases lay in between. Germline CDR1 and CDR2: MNHEY and SVGAGI. CDR3 loop: CASSLQMNTEAFF. The CDR3 DNA is TGTGCCAGCAGTTTGCAAATGAACACTGAAGCTTTCTTT.

This sequence joins TRBV19 and TRBJ1-5; D possibly corresponds to TRBD1 (5 bases). Germline V CDR1 and CDR2: LNHDA, SQIVND (reference sequence). V shed 2 bases and J shed 2 bases, with 10 bases lying between them. This CDR3 comprises 15 residues. CDR3 region: CASSIKLGGNQPQHF. For the CDR3, the DNA is TGTGCCAGTAGTATAAAACTGGGGGGCAATCAGCCCCAGCATTTT.

The V call is TRBV7-3, the J call TRBJ2-3, with 8 bases aligning to TRBD2. Unmatched junction bases numbered 5, after V lost 1 base and J lost 5 bases. The CDR3 is made up of 15 amino acids. CDR1 is SGHTA, CDR2 FQGTGA, per germline. CDR3 loop: CASSLIGGAKDTQYF. DNA for the CDR3: TGTGCCAGCAGCTTAATCGGGGGGGCGAAAGATACGCAGTATTTT.

This clone was observed once. V and J are TRBV19 and TRBJ1-2; D remains unclear. Trimming took 5 bases from V and 2 from J, leaving 15 bases between them. The CDR3 is 15 amino acids. Germline V gives CDR1 LNHDA, CDR2 SQIVND (reference sequence). The CDR3 nucleotides read TGTGCCAGTAGTCCCTTACACGGCGGGAACTATGGCTACACCTTC. Its translation is CASSPLHGGNYGYTF.

The V and J genes are TRBV7-9 and TRBJ2-1; D is unclear. Germline assignment: CDR1 SEHNR and CDR2 FQNEAQ (reference sequence). The V end lost 4 bases, the J end lost 0 bases, and 10 bases lay between the germline ends. The CDR3 consists of 15 residues. The CDR3 DNA is TGTGCCAGCAGCTCCGGGTCCTACTCCTACAATGAGCAGTTCTTC. It translates to CASSSGSYSYNEQFF.